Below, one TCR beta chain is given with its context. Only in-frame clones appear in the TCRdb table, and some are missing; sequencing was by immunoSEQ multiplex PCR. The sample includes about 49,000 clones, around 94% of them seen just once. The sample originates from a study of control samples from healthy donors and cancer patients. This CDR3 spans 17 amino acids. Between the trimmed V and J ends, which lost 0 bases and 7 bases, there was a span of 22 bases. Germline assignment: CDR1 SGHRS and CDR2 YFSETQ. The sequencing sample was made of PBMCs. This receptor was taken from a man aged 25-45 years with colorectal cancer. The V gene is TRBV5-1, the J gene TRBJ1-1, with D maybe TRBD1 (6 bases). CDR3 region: CASSLARGTLIGGEAFF. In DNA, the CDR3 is TGCGCCAGCAGCTTGGCCAGGGGAACTTTGATAGGGGGTGAAGCTTTCTTT.